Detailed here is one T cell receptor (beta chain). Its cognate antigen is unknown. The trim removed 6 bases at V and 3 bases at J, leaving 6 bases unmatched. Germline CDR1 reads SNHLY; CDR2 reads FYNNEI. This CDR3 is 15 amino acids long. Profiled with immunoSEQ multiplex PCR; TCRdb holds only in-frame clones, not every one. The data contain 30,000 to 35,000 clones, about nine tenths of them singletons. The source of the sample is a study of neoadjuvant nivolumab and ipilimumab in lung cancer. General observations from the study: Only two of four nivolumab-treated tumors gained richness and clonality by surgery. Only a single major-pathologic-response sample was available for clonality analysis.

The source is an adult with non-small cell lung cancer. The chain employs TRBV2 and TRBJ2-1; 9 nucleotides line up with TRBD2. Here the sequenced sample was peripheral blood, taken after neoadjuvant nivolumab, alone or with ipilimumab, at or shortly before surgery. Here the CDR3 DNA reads TGTGCCAGCAGAGGAGCGGGGGGATTCTACAATGAGCAGTTCTTC. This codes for CASRGAGGFYNEQFF.